The 2 T cell receptor beta chains listed next were all sequenced from one sample in a study of CD8 T cells in ankylosing spondylitis. Overall study results and limits: About eight highly homologous variants made up a TCR beta motif that seemed to typify ankylosing spondylitis blood.

These receptors have no identified antigens. TCRdb recomputed calls from the 5' RACE reads with MiXCR, one row per CDR3 protein. The sample shows approximately 540,000 distinct CDR3 sequences, 9.5% to 15% of them seen only once. The sample was blood, either unsorted or a sorted T cell fraction (not recorded which). These receptors were collected from a male donor with ankylosing spondylitis.

CDR3 in amino acids: CASSSYDREGEKLFF. The CDR3 DNA reads TGTGCCAGCAGCTCATACGACAGGGAGGGAGAAAAACTGTTTTTT. The gene calls are TRBV5-6 and TRBJ1-4; 7 nucleotides align to TRBD1. In germline, CDR1 is SGHDT, CDR2 YYEEEE. The CDR3 sequence is 15 residues long. The ends lost 3 bases at V and 8 bases at J; junction bases unmatched: 10.

This chain connects TRBV11-2 to TRBJ1-2; 9 bases align to TRBD1. Germline-derived CDR1 and CDR2 are SGHAT and FQNNGV. J was trimmed by 6 bases and V by 1 base; bases with no gene match: 3. The length of the CDR3 is 14 residues. Here the CDR3 DNA reads TGTGCCAGCAGCTTAGGGGACAGGGAGGATGGCTACACCTTC. Protein sequence: CASSLGDREDGYTF.